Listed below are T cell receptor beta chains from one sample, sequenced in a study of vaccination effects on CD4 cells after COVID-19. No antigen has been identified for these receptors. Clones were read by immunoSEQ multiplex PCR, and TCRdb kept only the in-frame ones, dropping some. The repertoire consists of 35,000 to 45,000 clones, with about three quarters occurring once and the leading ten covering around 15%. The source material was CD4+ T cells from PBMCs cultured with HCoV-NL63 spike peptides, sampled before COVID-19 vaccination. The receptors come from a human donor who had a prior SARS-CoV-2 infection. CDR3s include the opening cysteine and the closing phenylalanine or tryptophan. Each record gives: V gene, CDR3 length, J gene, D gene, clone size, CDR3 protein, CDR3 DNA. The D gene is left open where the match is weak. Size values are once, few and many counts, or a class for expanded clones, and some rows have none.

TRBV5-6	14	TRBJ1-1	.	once	CASSLRGINTEAFF	TGTGCCAGCAGCTTACGTGGCATAAACACTGAAGCTTTCTTT
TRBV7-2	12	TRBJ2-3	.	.	CASSPRTDTQYF	TGTGCCAGCAGCCCACGAACAGATACGCAGTATTTT
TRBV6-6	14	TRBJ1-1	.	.	CASNLVGADTEAFF	TGTGCCAGCAATTTAGTGGGGGCCGACACTGAAGCTTTCTTT
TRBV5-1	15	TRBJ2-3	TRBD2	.	CASSLGLAPTDTQYF	TGCGCCAGCAGCTTGGGACTAGCTCCCACAGATACGCAGTATTTT
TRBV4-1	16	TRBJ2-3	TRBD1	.	CASSQAGQGNTDTQYF	TGCGCCAGCAGCCAAGCCGGACAGGGCAACACAGATACGCAGTATTTT
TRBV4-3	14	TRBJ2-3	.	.	CASSQWLGTDTQYF	TGCGCCAGCAGCCAATGGTTGGGTACAGATACGCAGTATTTT
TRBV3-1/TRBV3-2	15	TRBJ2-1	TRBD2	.	CASRTTSGSVNEQFF	TGTGCCAGCAGGACGACTAGCGGGAGTGTAAATGAGCAGTTCTTC
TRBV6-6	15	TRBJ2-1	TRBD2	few	CASSYRGDSYNEQFF	TGTGCCAGCAGTTACCGGGGGGACTCCTACAATGAGCAGTTCTTC
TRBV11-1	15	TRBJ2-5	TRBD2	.	CASSLAGTRQETQYF	TGTGCCAGCAGTCTAGCGGGGACCCGACAAGAGACCCAGTACTTC
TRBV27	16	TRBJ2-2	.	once	CASSTQGWGTTGELFF	TGTGCCAGCAGTACCCAGGGGTGGGGTACCACCGGGGAGCTGTTTTTT